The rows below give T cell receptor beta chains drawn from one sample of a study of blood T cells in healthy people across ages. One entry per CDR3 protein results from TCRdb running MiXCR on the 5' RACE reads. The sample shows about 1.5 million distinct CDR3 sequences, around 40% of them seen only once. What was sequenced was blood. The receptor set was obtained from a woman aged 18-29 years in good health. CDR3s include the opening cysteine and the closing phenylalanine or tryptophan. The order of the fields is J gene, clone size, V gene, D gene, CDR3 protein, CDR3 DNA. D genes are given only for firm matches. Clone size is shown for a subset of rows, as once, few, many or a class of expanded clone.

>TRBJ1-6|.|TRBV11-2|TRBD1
CASSEQTGTNSPLHF
TGTGCCAGCAGCGAGCAGACAGGGACTAATTCACCCCTCCACTTT
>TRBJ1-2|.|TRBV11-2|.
CASSPIIEGNGYTF
TGTGCCAGCAGCCCTATTATAGAGGGAAATGGCTACACCTTC
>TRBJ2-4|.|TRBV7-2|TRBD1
CASSSTGGIRKNIQYF
TGTGCCAGCAGCTCGACAGGGGGCATACGCAAAAACATTCAGTACTTC
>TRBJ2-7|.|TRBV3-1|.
CASSQVQAENEQYF
TGTGCCAGCAGCCAAGTACAGGCGGAGAACGAGCAGTACTTC
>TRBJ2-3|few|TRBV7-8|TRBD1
CASSFRTGADTQYF
TGTGCCAGCAGCTTCCGGACAGGGGCCGATACGCAGTATTTT
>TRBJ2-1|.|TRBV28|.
CASSSRAGYSYEQFF
TGTGCCAGCAGTTCACGGGCAGGGTATTCCTACGAGCAGTTCTTC
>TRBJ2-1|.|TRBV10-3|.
CAISGQTTYNEQFF
TGTGCCATCAGTGGGCAGACAACCTACAATGAGCAGTTCTTC
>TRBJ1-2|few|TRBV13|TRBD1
CASSTGGTLWGYTF
TGTGCCAGCAGCACAGGGGGGACACTATGGGGCTACACCTTC
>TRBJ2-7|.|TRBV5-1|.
CASKDSTSYEQYF
TGCGCCAGCAAGGACAGTACCTCCTACGAGCAGTACTTC
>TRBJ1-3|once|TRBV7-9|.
CASSPPQGKAGNTIYF
TGTGCCAGCAGCCCTCCACAGGGAAAAGCTGGAAACACCATATATTTT
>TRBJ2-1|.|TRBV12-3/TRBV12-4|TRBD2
CASRASSGGPFYEQFF
TGTGCCAGCAGGGCATCTAGCGGGGGGCCCTTTTATGAGCAGTTCTTC
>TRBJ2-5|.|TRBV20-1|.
CSARDRSGAGYNEQYF
TGCAGTGCTAGAGATAGGAGCGGAGCTGGGTACAATGAGCAGTACTTC
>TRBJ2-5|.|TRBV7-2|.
CASNADRQETQYF
TGTGCCAGCAACGCAGACAGACAAGAGACCCAGTACTTC
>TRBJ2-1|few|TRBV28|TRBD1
CASRYTGGSYNEQFF
TGTGCCAGCAGATATACAGGGGGCTCCTACAATGAGCAGTTCTTC
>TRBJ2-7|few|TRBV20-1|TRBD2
CSASRLAHEQYF
TGCAGTGCTAGTCGACTAGCCCACGAGCAGTACTTC
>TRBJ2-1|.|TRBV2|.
CASSERSVGQFF
TGTGCCAGCAGTGAGAGGTCGGTCGGGCAGTTCTTC
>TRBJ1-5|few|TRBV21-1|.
CASSSIEDRGICNQPQHF
TGTGCCAGCAGCAGCATCGAGGACAGGGGGATTTGCAATCAGCCCCAGCATTTT
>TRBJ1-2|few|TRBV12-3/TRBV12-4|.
CASSTGHWNYGYTF
TGTGCCAGCAGCACCGGACATTGGAACTATGGCTACACCTTC
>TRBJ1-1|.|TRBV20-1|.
CSARDTRAGEAFF
TGCAGTGCTAGAGATACGAGGGCAGGTGAAGCTTTCTTT
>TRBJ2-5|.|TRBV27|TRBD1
CASSLTPGQGGGQYF
TGTGCCAGCAGTTTAACCCCGGGACAGGGTGGGGGACAGTACTTC
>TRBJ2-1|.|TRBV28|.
CASSPWEVLRREQFF
TGTGCCAGCAGTCCGTGGGAGGTCCTCAGGAGGGAGCAGTTCTTC
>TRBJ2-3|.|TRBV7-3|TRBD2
CASRRSGRAKDTQYF
TGTGCCAGCAGACGAAGCGGGAGGGCGAAAGATACGCAGTATTTT
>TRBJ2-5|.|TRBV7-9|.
CASSKFGGDEQYF
TGTGCCAGCAGCAAATTCGGGGGCGATGAGCAGTACTTC
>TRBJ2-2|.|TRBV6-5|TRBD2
CASPGRAGGNTGELFF
TGTGCCAGCCCGGGCAGAGCGGGGGGCAACACCGGGGAGCTGTTTTTT
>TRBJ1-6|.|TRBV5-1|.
CASSRGTNNSPLHF
TGCGCCAGCAGCAGAGGGACAAATAATTCACCCCTCCACTTT
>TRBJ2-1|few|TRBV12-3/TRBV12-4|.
CASSFSGPSSYNEQFF
TGTGCCAGCAGTTTCTCAGGGCCAAGCTCCTACAATGAGCAGTTCTTC
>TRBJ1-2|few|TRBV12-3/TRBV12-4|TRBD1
CASSIGTAANYGYTF
TGTGCCAGCAGTATCGGGACAGCCGCTAACTATGGCTACACCTTC
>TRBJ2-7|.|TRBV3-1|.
CASSQGVVLEQYF
TGTGCCAGCAGCCAAGGAGTAGTTCTCGAGCAGTACTTC
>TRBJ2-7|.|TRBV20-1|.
CSARLPGSYEQYF
TGCAGTGCTAGATTGCCGGGATCCTACGAGCAGTACTTC
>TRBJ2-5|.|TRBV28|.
CASSPAGARETQYF
TGTGCCAGCAGCCCCGCGGGGGCGAGGGAGACCCAGTACTTC
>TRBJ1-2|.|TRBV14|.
CASRFSRTADGYTF
TGTGCCAGCAGATTTAGTAGGACGGCCGATGGCTACACCTTC
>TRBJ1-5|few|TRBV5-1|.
CASSPGSFSNQPQHF
TGCGCCAGCAGCCCGGGGTCTTTTAGCAATCAGCCCCAGCATTTT
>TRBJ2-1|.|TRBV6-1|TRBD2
CASSHGTSGGGTFYNEQFF
TGTGCCAGCAGTCATGGGACTAGCGGGGGGGGGACCTTTTACAATGAGCAGTTCTTC
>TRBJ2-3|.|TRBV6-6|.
CASTPGRTLPTGTQYF
TGTGCCAGCACCCCTGGACGGACTTTGCCGACAGGTACGCAGTATTTT
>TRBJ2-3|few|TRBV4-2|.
CASSQFRVDTQYF
TGTGCCAGCAGCCAGTTTCGGGTTGATACGCAGTATTTT
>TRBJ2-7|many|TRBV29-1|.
CSVEGGQSYEQYF
TGCAGCGTTGAAGGCGGACAGTCCTACGAGCAGTACTTC
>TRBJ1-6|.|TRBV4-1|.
CASSQEVSSYNSPLHF
TGCGCCAGCAGCCAAGAAGTGAGCTCCTATAATTCACCCCTCCACTTT
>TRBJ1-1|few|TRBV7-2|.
CASSLGLGLGTEAFF
TGTGCCAGCAGCTTAGGGTTAGGGCTGGGGACTGAAGCTTTCTTT
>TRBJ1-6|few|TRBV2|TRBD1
CASSEGNRGLNSPLHF
TGTGCCAGCAGTGAAGGGAACAGGGGGCTTAATTCACCCCTCCACTTT
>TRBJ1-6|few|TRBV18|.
CASSPVTANSPLHF
TGTGCCAGCTCACCAGTGACAGCAAATTCACCCCTCCACTTT
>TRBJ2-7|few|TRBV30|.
CAWVQGGYSYEQYF
TGTGCCTGGGTGCAAGGGGGATACTCCTACGAGCAGTACTTC
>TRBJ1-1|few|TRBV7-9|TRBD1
CASSLFRDSNTEAFF
TGTGCCAGCAGCTTATTTCGGGACAGCAACACTGAAGCTTTCTTT
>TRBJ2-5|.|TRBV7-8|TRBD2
CASSAGLAGRGLETQYF
TGTGCCAGCAGCGCAGGACTAGCGGGGAGGGGGTTAGAGACCCAGTACTTC
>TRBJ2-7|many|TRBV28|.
CASSPAGSSYEQYF
TGTGCCAGCAGTCCCGCAGGGAGCTCCTACGAGCAGTACTTC
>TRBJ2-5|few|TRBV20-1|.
CSARVPSREQYF
TGCAGTGCTAGGGTACCGTCCAGGGAGCAGTACTTC
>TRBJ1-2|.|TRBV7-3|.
CASSPSPGDCGYTF
TGTGCCAGCAGCCCCTCCCCAGGGGACTGTGGCTACACCTTC
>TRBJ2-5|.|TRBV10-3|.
CAISASETQYF
TGTGCCATCAGTGCTTCAGAGACCCAGTACTTC
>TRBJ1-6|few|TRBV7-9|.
CASSLGTPATSPLHF
TGTGCCAGCAGCCTAGGGACTCCCGCTACTTCACCCCTCCACTTT
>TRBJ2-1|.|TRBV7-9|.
CAGSLERKSSYNEQFF
TGTGCCGGCAGCTTAGAACGGAAAAGCTCCTACAATGAGCAGTTCTTC
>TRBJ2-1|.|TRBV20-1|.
CSATRQVHNEQFF
TGCAGTGCTACCCGGCAAGTACACAATGAGCAGTTCTTC
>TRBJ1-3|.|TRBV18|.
CASSPARGPGNTIYF
TGTGCCAGCTCACCGGCCCGGGGGCCGGGAAACACCATATATTTT
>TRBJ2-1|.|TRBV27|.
CASSPLLAGRYNEQFF
TGTGCCAGCAGCCCTCTTCTGGCGGGAAGATACAATGAGCAGTTCTTC
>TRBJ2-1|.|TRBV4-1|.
CASSQVRLRYNEQFF
TGCGCCAGCAGCCAAGTTCGTCTCCGCTACAATGAGCAGTTCTTC
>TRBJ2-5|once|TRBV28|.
CASSLKWLWETQYF
TGTGCCAGCAGTTTAAAATGGCTGTGGGAGACCCAGTACTTC
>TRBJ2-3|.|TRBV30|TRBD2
CAWSLTSGATDTQYF
TGTGCCTGGAGCCTAACTAGCGGGGCCACAGATACGCAGTATTTT
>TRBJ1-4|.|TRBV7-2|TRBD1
CASSSALTGVNGEKLFF
TGTGCCAGCAGCTCAGCCCTGACAGGGGTGAACGGCGAAAAACTGTTTTTT
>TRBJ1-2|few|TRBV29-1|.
CSVAGSGADGYTF
TGCAGCGTTGCCGGGTCCGGGGCAGATGGCTACACCTTC
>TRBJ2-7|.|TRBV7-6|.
CASSKTRYYEQYF
TGTGCCAGCAGCAAAACTAGGTACTACGAGCAGTACTTC